This T cell receptor beta chain is drawn from a study of cytomegalovirus exposure and HLA in healthy donors. Looking at the study overall: Approximately 83 million unique TCRs from HLA-typed donors were held in an early data release. Notes on the study in general: When analyzed later, a missense DCLRE1C variant was found to be linked to TCR beta V- and J-gene trimming.

The study ran its PCR with 60 Vbeta and 13 Jbeta primers. The repertoire was sequenced with immunoSEQ multiplex PCR; TCRdb's copy has only in-frame clones and lacks some. The table shows over 140,000 clones, with 80% occurring only once. As for this clone: Its antigen is undetermined.

The CDR3 is 12 amino acids. Per germline, CDR1 MGHRA and CDR2 YSYEKL. V was pared by 3 bases and J by 5 bases, with 8 bases between. This chain links TRBV4-1 with TRBJ2-7; maybe TRBD1 (5 bases). Material for sequencing was PBMCs. This clonotype originated in a man aged 50 to 60 in good health and CMV-seronegative. CDR3 in amino acids: CASSQAGNEQYF. As DNA, the CDR3 is TGCGCCAGCAGCCAGGCAGGGAACGAGCAGTACTTC.